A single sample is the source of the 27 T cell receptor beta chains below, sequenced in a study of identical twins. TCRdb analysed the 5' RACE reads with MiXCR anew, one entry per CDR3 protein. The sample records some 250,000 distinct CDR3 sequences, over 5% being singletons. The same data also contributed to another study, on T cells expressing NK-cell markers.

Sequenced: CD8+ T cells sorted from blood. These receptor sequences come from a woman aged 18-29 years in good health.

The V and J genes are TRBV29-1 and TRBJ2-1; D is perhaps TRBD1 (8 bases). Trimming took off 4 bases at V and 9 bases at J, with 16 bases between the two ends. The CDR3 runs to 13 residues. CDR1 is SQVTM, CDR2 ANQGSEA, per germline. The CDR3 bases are TGCAGCGTTGGGACAGGGTCGGGGGGTGAGCAGTTCTTC. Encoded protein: CSVGTGSGGEQFF.

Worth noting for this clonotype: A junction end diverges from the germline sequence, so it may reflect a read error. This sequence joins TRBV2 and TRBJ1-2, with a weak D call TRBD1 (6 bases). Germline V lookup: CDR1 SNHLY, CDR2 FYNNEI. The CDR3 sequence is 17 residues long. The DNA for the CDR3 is TGTGTCAGCAGTGGTGGGGACACCGACGGCCTTAACTATGGCTACACCTTC. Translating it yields CVSSGGDTDGLNYGYTF.

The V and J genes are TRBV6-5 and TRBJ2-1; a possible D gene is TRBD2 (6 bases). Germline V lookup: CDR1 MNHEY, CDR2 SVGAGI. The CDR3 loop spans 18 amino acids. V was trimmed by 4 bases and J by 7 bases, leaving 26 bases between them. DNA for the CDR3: TGTGCCAGCAGTTTCCCCCTGGCGGGGCCAACTGGGGGGAATGAGCAGTTCTTC. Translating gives CASSFPLAGPTGGNEQFF.

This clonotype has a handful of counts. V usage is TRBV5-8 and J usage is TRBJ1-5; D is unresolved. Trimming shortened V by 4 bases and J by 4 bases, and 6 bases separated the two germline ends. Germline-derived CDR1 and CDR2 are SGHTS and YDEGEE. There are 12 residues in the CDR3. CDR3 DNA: TGTGCCAGCAGCACCAAGAATCAGCCCCAGCATTTT. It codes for CASSTKNQPQHF.

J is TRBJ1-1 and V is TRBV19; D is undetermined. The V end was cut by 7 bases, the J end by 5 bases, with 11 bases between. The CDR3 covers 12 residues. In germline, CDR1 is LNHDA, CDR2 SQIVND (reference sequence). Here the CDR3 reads CASNEVGTEAFF. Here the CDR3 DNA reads TGTGCCAGTAATGAGGTGGGGACTGAAGCTTTCTTT.

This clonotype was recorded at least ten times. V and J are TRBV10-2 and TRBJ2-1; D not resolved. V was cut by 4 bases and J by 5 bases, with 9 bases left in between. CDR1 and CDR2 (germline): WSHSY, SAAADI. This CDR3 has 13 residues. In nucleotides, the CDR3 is TGCGCCAGCAGTGTACGGCTGAACAATGAGCAGTTCTTC. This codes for CASSVRLNNEQFF.

The CDR3 loop is CASGRGSYSNQPQHF. For the CDR3, the DNA is TGTGCCAGCGGTAGAGGCAGCTATAGCAATCAGCCCCAGCATTTT. This rearrangement joins TRBV7-9 to TRBJ1-5; D not resolved. Per the germline V gene, CDR1 is SEHNR and CDR2 is FQNEAQ (reference sequence). The V end was cut by 8 bases, the J end by 0 bases, with 14 bases between. The length of the CDR3 is 15 residues.

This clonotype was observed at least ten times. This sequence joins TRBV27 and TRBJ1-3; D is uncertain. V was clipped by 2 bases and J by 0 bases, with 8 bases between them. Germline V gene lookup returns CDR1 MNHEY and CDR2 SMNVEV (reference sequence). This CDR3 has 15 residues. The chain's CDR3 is CASSLGWGSGNTIYF. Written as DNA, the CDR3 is TGTGCCAGCAGTTTAGGATGGGGCTCTGGAAACACCATATATTTT.

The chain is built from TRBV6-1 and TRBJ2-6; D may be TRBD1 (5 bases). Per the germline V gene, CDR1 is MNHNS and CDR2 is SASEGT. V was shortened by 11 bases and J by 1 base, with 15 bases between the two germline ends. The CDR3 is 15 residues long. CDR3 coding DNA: TGTGCCTCCCAGGGCCCAATTTCTGGGGCCAACGTCCTGACTTTC. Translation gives CASQGPISGANVLTF.

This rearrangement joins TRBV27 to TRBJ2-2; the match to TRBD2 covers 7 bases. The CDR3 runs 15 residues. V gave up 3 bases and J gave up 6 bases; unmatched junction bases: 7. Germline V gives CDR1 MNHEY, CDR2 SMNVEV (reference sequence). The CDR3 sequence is CASSFNGAGAGELFF. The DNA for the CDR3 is TGTGCCAGCAGTTTCAACGGCGCGGGGGCCGGGGAGCTGTTTTTT.

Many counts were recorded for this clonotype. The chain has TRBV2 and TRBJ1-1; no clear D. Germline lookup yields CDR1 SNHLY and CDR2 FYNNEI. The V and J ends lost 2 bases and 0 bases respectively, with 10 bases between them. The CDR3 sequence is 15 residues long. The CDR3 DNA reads TGTGCCAGCAGTGAAACCCGTTTACTGAACACTGAAGCTTTCTTT. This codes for CASSETRLLNTEAFF.

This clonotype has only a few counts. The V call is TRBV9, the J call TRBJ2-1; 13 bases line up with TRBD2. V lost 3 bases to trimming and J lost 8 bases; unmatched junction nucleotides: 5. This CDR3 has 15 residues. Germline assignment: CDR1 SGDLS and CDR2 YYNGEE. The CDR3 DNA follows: TGTGCCAGCAGCGCCGGGACTAGCGGGATCTATGAGCAGTTCTTC. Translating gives CASSAGTSGIYEQFF.

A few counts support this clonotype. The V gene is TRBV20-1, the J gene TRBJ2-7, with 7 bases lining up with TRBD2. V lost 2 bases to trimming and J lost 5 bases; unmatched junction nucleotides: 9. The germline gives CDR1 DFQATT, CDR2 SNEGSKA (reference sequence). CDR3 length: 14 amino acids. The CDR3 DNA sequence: TGCAGTGCTAGATCTGGTGAGGGAGGGCACGAGCAGTACTTC. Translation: CSARSGEGGHEQYF.

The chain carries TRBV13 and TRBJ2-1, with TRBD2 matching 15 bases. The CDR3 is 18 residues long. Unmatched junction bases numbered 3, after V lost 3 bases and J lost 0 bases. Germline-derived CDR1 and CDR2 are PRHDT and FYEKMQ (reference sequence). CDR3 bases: TGTGCCAGCAGCTTCGGACTAGCGGGAGGGCCCTCCTACAATGAGCAGTTCTTC. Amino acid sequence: CASSFGLAGGPSYNEQFF. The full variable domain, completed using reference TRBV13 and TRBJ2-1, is AAGVIQSPRHLIKEKRETATLKCYPIPRHDTVYWYQQGPGQDPQFLISFYEKMQSDKGSIPDRFSAQQFSDYHSELNMSSLELGDSALYFCASSFGLAGGPSYNEQFFGPGTRLTVL.

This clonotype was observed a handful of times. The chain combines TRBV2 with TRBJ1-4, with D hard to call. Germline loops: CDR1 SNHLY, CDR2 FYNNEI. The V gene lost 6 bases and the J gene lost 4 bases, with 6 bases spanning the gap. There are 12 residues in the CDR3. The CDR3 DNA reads TGTGCCAGCAGGCCGATTAATGAAAAACTGTTTTTT. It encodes CASRPINEKLFF.

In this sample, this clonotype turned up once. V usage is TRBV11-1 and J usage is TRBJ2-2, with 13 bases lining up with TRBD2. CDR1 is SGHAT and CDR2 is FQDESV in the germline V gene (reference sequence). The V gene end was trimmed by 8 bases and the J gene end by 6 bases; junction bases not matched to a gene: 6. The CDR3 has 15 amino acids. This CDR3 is CASSTTSGGSGELFF. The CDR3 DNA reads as TGTGCCAGCTCCACGACTAGCGGGGGGTCCGGGGAGCTGTTTTTT.

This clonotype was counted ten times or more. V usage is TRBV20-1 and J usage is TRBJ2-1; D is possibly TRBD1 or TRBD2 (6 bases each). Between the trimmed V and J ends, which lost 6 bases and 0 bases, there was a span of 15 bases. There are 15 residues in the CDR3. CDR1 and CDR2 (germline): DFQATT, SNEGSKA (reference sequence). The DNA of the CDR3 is TGCAGTGCGGGGGGCGGCGGTTCCTCCTACAATGAGCAGTTCTTC. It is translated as CSAGGGGSSYNEQFF.

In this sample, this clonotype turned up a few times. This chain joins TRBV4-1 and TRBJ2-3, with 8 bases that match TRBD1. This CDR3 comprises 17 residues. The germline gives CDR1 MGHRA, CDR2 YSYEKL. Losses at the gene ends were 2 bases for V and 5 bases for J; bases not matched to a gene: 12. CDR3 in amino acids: CASSQSPLGQGRDTQYF. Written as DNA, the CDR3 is TGCGCCAGCAGCCAATCCCCGCTCGGACAGGGCAGAGATACGCAGTATTTT.

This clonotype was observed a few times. CDR3 bases: TGTGCCAGCACCCCCGACAGGTCCTTTGGCTACACCTTC. This translates into CASTPDRSFGYTF. The rearrangement links TRBV6-1 to TRBJ1-2, with a tentative D call TRBD1 (6 bases). Germline lookup yields CDR1 MNHNS and CDR2 SASEGT. V lost 7 bases and J lost 7, with 16 bases in between. The CDR3 is made up of 13 amino acids.

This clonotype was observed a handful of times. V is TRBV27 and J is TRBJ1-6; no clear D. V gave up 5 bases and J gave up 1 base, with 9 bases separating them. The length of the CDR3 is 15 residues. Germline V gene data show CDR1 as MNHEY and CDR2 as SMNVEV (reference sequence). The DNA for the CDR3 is TGTGCCAGCAGTCCTCCGCGGTCCTATAATTCACCCCTCCACTTT. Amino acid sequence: CASSPPRSYNSPLHF.

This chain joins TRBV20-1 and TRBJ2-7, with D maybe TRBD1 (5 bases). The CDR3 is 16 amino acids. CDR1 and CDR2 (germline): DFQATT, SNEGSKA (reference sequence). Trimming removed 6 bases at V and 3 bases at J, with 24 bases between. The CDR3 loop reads CSASVSDSSPLYEQYF. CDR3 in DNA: TGCAGTGCGAGTGTGTCCGACAGCTCCCCCCTCTACGAGCAGTACTTC.

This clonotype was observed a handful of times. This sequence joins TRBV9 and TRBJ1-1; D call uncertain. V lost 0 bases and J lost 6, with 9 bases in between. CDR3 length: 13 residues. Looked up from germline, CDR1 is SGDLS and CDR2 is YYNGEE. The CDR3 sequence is CASSVVRVPEAFF. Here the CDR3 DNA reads TGTGCCAGCAGCGTAGTGCGGGTGCCTGAAGCTTTCTTT.

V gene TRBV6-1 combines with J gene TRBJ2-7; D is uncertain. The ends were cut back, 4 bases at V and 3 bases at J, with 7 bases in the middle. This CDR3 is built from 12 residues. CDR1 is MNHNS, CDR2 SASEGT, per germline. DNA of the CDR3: TGTGCCAGCAGTGGGCAGCTCTACGAGCAGTACTTC. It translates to CASSGQLYEQYF.

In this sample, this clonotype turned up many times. The CDR3 loop reads CASSYRAGAEAFF. DNA of the CDR3: TGTGCCAGCAGTTATAGGGCGGGGGCTGAAGCTTTCTTT. The chain uses TRBV6-2 or TRBV6-3 and TRBJ1-1; tentatively, D is TRBD1 (5 bases). The CDR3 is 13 residues long. CDR1 is MNHEY, CDR2 SVGEGT, per germline. Trimming pared 3 bases from V and 6 bases from J, leaving 11 bases between.

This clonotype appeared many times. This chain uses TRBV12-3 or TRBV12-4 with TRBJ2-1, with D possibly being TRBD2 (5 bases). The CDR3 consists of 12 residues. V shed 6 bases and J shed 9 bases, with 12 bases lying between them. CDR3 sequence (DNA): TGTGCCAGCAGACCTCCCGGAGGTGAGCAGTTCTTC. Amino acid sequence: CASRPPGGEQFF.

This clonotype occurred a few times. Here the CDR3 reads CASSVEQENTEAFF. For the CDR3, the DNA is TGTGCCAGCAGCGTAGAACAGGAGAACACTGAAGCTTTCTTT. This chain joins TRBV9 and TRBJ1-1, with D maybe TRBD1 (5 bases). The V gene lost 0 bases and the J gene lost 1 base, with 7 bases spanning the gap. The length of the CDR3 is 14 residues. CDR1 is SGDLS and CDR2 is YYNGEE in the germline V gene.

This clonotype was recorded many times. The CDR3 region is CASSEGDEQFF. The CDR3 bases are TGCGCCAGCAGTGAGGGGGATGAGCAGTTCTTC. The J gene is TRBJ2-1, the V gene TRBV10-2; D uncertain. The CDR3 runs 11 residues. Per germline, CDR1 WSHSY and CDR2 SAAADI. The V end lost 2 bases, the J end lost 8 bases, and 4 bases lay between the germline ends.